These T cell receptor beta chains were read from a single sample in a study of T cells in Graves' hyperthyroidism and ophthalmopathy. TCRdb reanalysed the multiplex PCR reads using MiXCR and keeps one entry per CDR3 protein. The sample records some 98,000 distinct CDR3 sequences, 35% to 45% being singletons. Sample: peripheral blood or thyroid tissue (not recorded which). The receptors were sampled from a woman aged 25 to 39 with Graves' hyperthyroidism. The CDR3 runs from the conserved cysteine through the conserved F or W. D genes are given only for firm matches. Clone size is not always given. Where it is, it says once, few, many or a class for expanded clones.

abundance	v_gene	d_gene	j_gene	CDR3aa	CDR3nt
.	TRBV10-3	TRBD2	TRBJ2-5	CAIKTSDKETQYF	TGTGCCATCAAAACTAGCGACAAAGAGACCCAGTACTTC
many	TRBV6-4	.	TRBJ1-6	CASSDGGWNSPLHF	TGTGCCAGCAGTGACGGGGGTTGGAATTCACCCCTCCACTTT
many	TRBV7-8	.	TRBJ2-2	CASSLFGREDGELFF	TGTGCCAGCAGCTTATTTGGCAGGGAAGACGGGGAGCTGTTTTTT
many	TRBV9	.	TRBJ2-5	CASSVGGAMVQETQYF	TGTGCCAGCAGCGTAGGAGGAGCGATGGTCCAAGAGACCCAGTACTTC
many	TRBV5-6	.	TRBJ1-2	CASSLASSFGGYTF	TGTGCCAGCAGCTTGGCCAGCAGTTTTGGGGGCTACACCTTC
many	TRBV4-1	TRBD2	TRBJ2-5	CASSPLAGGRGKTQYF	TGCGCCAGCAGTCCTCTAGCGGGAGGCCGGGGAAAGACCCAGTACTTC
many	TRBV6-5	TRBD2	TRBJ2-7	CASSGAGGRGTYEQYF	TGTGCCAGCAGTGGAGCGGGAGGGAGGGGCACCTACGAGCAGTACTTC
many	TRBV5-5	.	TRBJ2-7	CASTLGPYEQYF	TGTGCCAGCACCTTAGGTCCCTACGAGCAGTACTTC
.	TRBV15	TRBD1	TRBJ1-1	CATRPGTVNTEAFF	TGTGCCACCAGACCCGGGACAGTGAACACTGAAGCTTTCTTT
.	TRBV5-1	TRBD1	TRBJ2-7	CASSFGQARRSEQYF	TGCGCCAGCAGCTTCGGACAGGCGCGTAGGTCCGAGCAGTACTTC
.	TRBV7-9	TRBD2	TRBJ2-5	CASSPGTSGRIETQYF	TGTGCCAGCAGCCCCGGGACTAGCGGGAGGATTGAGACCCAGTACTTC
many	TRBV5-5	.	TRBJ1-2	CASNLVEGSYGYTF	TGTGCCAGCAACCTGGTTGAGGGGTCCTATGGCTACACCTTC
.	TRBV30	.	TRBJ2-7	CAWSVFGGYEQYF	TGTGCCTGGAGTGTATTTGGTGGTTACGAGCAGTACTTC
.	TRBV7-2	TRBD2	TRBJ2-7	CASSLGASGNPLENEQYF	TGTGCCAGCAGTTTAGGGGCTAGCGGGAACCCTTTGGAGAACGAGCAGTACTTC
many	TRBV5-6	TRBD2	TRBJ2-7	CASSLTSGSYEQYF	TGTGCCAGCAGCTTGACTAGCGGGAGCTACGAGCAGTACTTC
.	TRBV7-6	TRBD1	TRBJ1-2	CASSSRQGEFDGYTF	TGTGCCAGCAGCTCTAGACAGGGGGAATTCGATGGCTACACCTTC
many	TRBV10-2	.	TRBJ1-1	CATQRDGNTEAFF	TGCGCCACTCAGAGGGACGGGAACACTGAAGCTTTCTTT
.	TRBV18	.	TRBJ2-7	CANSRTDSYEQYF	TGTGCCAACTCACGGACGGACTCCTACGAGCAGTACTTC
.	TRBV6-1	TRBD2	TRBJ2-5	CASGEDGGTAGVAETQYF	TGTGCCAGCGGTGAAGATGGTGGAACGGCGGGGGTGGCAGAGACCCAGTACTTC
many	TRBV19	TRBD1	TRBJ1-2	CASSPKLTGAYGYTF	TGTGCCAGCTCACCGAAACTTACAGGGGCCTATGGCTACACCTTC
few	TRBV18	.	TRBJ2-2	CASSGLYTGELFF	TGTGCCAGCTCAGGACTATACACCGGGGAGCTGTTTTTT
many	TRBV20-1	.	TRBJ1-1	CSAWGGHFNTEAFF	TGCAGTGCTTGGGGGGGGCACTTTAACACTGAAGCTTTCTTT
.	TRBV19	.	TRBJ1-4	CASSPTAGQDEKLFF	TGTGCCAGTAGTCCTACAGCGGGGCAGGATGAAAAACTGTTTTTT
.	TRBV7-9	.	TRBJ2-6	CASNSSRGAGANVLTF	TGTGCCAGCAATTCATCGAGGGGAGCTGGGGCCAACGTCCTGACTTTC
many	TRBV10-1	.	TRBJ2-3	CASSERGLTDTQYF	TGCGCCAGCAGTGAGAGGGGACTCACAGATACGCAGTATTTT
.	TRBV19	.	TRBJ2-5	CASRLAETQYF	TGTGCCAGTAGGCTAGCAGAGACCCAGTACTTC
many	TRBV28	TRBD1	TRBJ1-2	CASSSPSGGTYGYTF	TGTGCCAGCAGTTCCCCGTCAGGGGGTACCTATGGCTACACCTTC
many	TRBV6-1	.	TRBJ1-2	CAISSWVLDTVGGYTF	TGTGCCATCAGCAGTTGGGTCCTAGACACAGTGGGAGGCTACACCTTC
many	TRBV7-9	TRBD2	TRBJ2-3	CASSSGTSVPSTDTQYF	TGTGCCAGCAGCTCGGGGACTAGCGTACCTAGCACAGATACGCAGTATTTT
.	TRBV6-5	.	TRBJ2-3	CASSRLGETDTQYF	TGTGCCAGCAGCCGACTGGGTGAGACAGATACGCAGTATTTT
.	TRBV7-9	.	TRBJ1-1	CASTIWVWRTEAFF	TGTGCTAGCACCATTTGGGTCTGGAGGACTGAAGCTTTCTTT
few	TRBV29-1	.	TRBJ1-6	CSVGEGQANSPLHF	TGCAGCGTTGGGGAGGGGCAGGCCAATTCACCCCTCCACTTT
many	TRBV5-1	.	TRBJ1-1	CASSLQGRSTEAFF	TGCGCCAGCAGCTTGCAGGGGAGGAGTACTGAAGCTTTCTTT
.	TRBV7-9	TRBD1	TRBJ2-7	CASSLVGQGPNGQCF	TGTGCCAGCAGCTTAGTAGGACAGGGCCCGAACGGGCAGTGCTTC
many	TRBV5-1	TRBD1	TRBJ1-4	CASSLGDSYRNDEKLFF	TGCGCCAGCAGCCTAGGGGACAGTTATAGGAATGATGAAAAACTGTTTTTT
many	TRBV2	.	TRBJ1-1	CASSGWDGDNTEAFF	TGTGCCAGCAGTGGGTGGGACGGCGATAACACTGAAGCTTTCTTT
once	TRBV2	TRBD1	TRBJ2-5	CASSVQGASETQYF	TGTGCCAGCAGTGTACAGGGGGCATCCGAGACCCAGTACTTC
many	TRBV28	TRBD1	TRBJ1-5	CASSAGQGRRPQHF	TGTGCCAGCAGTGCCGGACAGGGAAGACGGCCCCAGCATTTT
many	TRBV7-8	TRBD2	TRBJ2-7	CASSFFRVAGLGRQYF	TGTGCCAGCAGCTTTTTTAGGGTAGCGGGACTCGGAAGGCAGTACTTC
.	TRBV20-1	TRBD2	TRBJ2-7	CSAPGLAGGQYF	TGCAGTGCCCCGGGACTAGCGGGAGGGCAGTACTTC
.	TRBV15	.	TRBJ2-3	CAIRGRPTTDTQYF	TGTGCCATCAGAGGACGGCCTACCACAGATACGCAGTATTTT
.	TRBV14	.	TRBJ2-3	CASSRDLTYTDTQYF	TGTGCCAGCAGTCGGGATTTAACCTACACAGATACGCAGTATTTT
many	TRBV6-5	TRBD1	TRBJ1-5	CASSHRGHSNQPQHF	TGTGCCAGCAGTCACAGGGGGCATAGCAATCAGCCCCAGCATTTT
.	TRBV5-6	.	TRBJ2-7	CASSLEPGVYEQYF	TGTGCCAGCAGCTTGGAGCCGGGAGTGTACGAGCAGTACTTC
.	TRBV12-3/TRBV12-4	.	TRBJ1-4	CASSSWTATNEKLFF	TGTGCCAGCAGTTCCTGGACAGCAACTAATGAAAAACTGTTTTTT
many	TRBV9	.	TRBJ2-7	CASSPEGTDTYEQYF	TGTGCCAGCAGCCCCGAAGGGACGGACACCTACGAGCAGTACTTC
.	TRBV7-9	TRBD1	TRBJ1-5	CASSYERQGGNQPQHF	TGTGCCAGCAGCTACGAACGACAGGGTGGCAATCAGCCCCAGCATTTT
.	TRBV2	TRBD1	TRBJ2-3	CASSRDRGDTQYF	TGTGCCAGCAGTAGGGACAGGGGAGATACGCAGTATTTT
many	TRBV5-1	.	TRBJ2-6	CASSLTLVYSGANVLTF	TGCGCCAGCAGCTTGACGCTAGTTTACTCTGGGGCCAACGTCCTGACTTTC
many	TRBV19	TRBD2	TRBJ2-3	CASSAQKAGVRTDTQYF	TGTGCCAGTAGTGCACAGAAAGCGGGAGTACGAACAGATACGCAGTATTTT
many	TRBV5-1	.	TRBJ1-1	CASSFDTGITEAFF	TGCGCCAGCAGCTTTGACACAGGGATCACTGAAGCTTTCTTT
.	TRBV13	.	TRBJ2-5	CASSLPQVLETQYF	TGTGCCAGCAGCTTGCCGCAGGTCCTAGAGACCCAGTACTTC
many	TRBV20-1	TRBD2	TRBJ2-7	CSASRIGLAVYEQYF	TGCAGTGCTAGTAGGATAGGACTAGCGGTCTACGAGCAGTACTTC